The T cell receptor (beta chain) under discussion was sequenced for a study of cytomegalovirus exposure and HLA in healthy donors. General observations from the study: A later analysis showed HLA-associated TCR beta chains outstripping equally common others in clonal expansion. Researchers had no immune exposure information except CMV serostatus available. Sequencing probably produced one cluster of sequence variants that were highly shared.

This CDR3 has 14 residues. With 3 bases removed from V and 8 bases from J, the gap between germline ends came to 15 bases. Germline CDR1 is SGHRS and CDR2 is YFSETQ. The PCR made use of 60 Vbeta and 13 Jbeta primers. Original methodology: Among the unique TCR beta chains that a later analysis counted, about 79 million in all, around 11 million were shared. TCRdb keeps only in-frame clones here, not all; method: immunoSEQ multiplex PCR. V and J calls and clone size are copied from that table; D and trimming were computed from the DNA. Here the sample spans roughly 100,000 clones, around 61% being singletons. Note on this clone: Its antigen is as yet unknown.

The TCR sequence derives from a woman in her forties or fifties in good health and CMV-seronegative. The chain carries TRBV5-1 and TRBJ2-4, with D possibly being TRBD1 (5 bases). Sequenced material: PBMCs. The CDR3 bases are TGCGCCAGCAGCTCAGACAGCGACAGAGACATTCAGTACTTC. Amino acids: CASSSDSDRDIQYF.